The clone carrying this TCR beta chain has at least ten counts. What it recognizes is unknown. The record originates from a study of CD8 T cells in ankylosing spondylitis. MiXCR was run by TCRdb on the 5' RACE reads, yielding one entry per CDR3 protein. The repertoire includes approximately 240,000 distinct CDR3 sequences, roughly 10% of them detected once, and 2.6% sits in the top ten. Study-level points and caveats: For ankylosing spondylitis blood, a TCR beta motif of seven to nine highly homologous variants appeared characteristic. The authors reported significant enrichment of disease-linked clones in matched ankylosing spondylitis synovial fluid. Some of the motif variants had earlier been found in reactive arthritis patients' fluid and blood.

Material for sequencing was blood, either unsorted or a sorted T cell fraction (not recorded which). This TCR was recovered from a male donor with ankylosing spondylitis or in good health (not recorded which).

As DNA, the CDR3 is TGTGCCATCACTCCACACCCCACTGAAGCTTTCTTT. It is translated as CAITPHPTEAFF. The V call is TRBV10-3, the J call TRBJ1-1, with no clear D. CDR3 length equals 12 residues. In germline, CDR1 is ENHRY, CDR2 SYGVKD. Between the trimmed V and J ends, which lost 7 bases and 4 bases, there was a span of 10 bases.